This TCR beta chain appears in the sequencing data of a study of beta chain features in type 1 diabetes. Overall study findings and caveats: In patients and controls equally, PCR might favor templates that are shorter. Type 1 diabetes patients had moderately but significantly shorter TCRB CDR3s in all four CD4+ subsets. Since sequencing was performed on cDNA, cells with high TCR expression could be over-represented.

The authors sorted CD4+ naive, central memory, regulatory and stem cell-like memory cells via CD45RO/CCR7/CD25/CD127/CD95/CD27. The investigators reverse transcribed all of the isolated RNA, so they sequenced expressed TCRB transcripts. Only in-frame clones appear in the TCRdb table, and some are missing; sequencing was by immunoSEQ multiplex PCR. The sample consists of some 640,000 clones, 11% to 15% of them appearing once. A remark on this clone: Its specificity is not known.

The CDR3 extends over 14 amino acids. Trimming took off 1 base at V and 6 bases at J, with 14 bases between the two ends. Germline CDR1 SGHRS, CDR2 YFSETQ. The specimen sequenced was naive CD4+ T cells from blood. The receptor was derived from a man between 18 and 29 years old with type 1 diabetes. The chain couples TRBV5-1 to TRBJ2-7; D is possibly TRBD1 (5 bases). Here the CDR3 DNA reads TGCGCCAGCAGCTTGCACAGGACCGATGTCGAGCAGTACTTC. It specifies CASSLHRTDVEQYF.